The next 9 T cell receptor beta chains were all read from a single sample in a study of response to subunit inactivated influenza vaccine. From the RT-PCR reads, TCRdb called clonotypes with MiXCR, one entry per CDR3 protein. The data show around 160,000 distinct CDR3 sequences, about 11% seen once. The source material was non-naive T cells sorted from PBMCs, sampled 45 days after vaccination. Every receptor here comes from a man over 45 who received an inactivated influenza vaccine.

The chain carries TRBV28 and TRBJ1-1, with D maybe TRBD1 (5 bases). CDR1 and CDR2 from the germline V gene are MDHEN and SYDVKM. This CDR3 comprises 15 residues. Deletions cut 11 bases from V and 2 bases from J, with 21 bases between. This chain's CDR3 is CAGTHRQPRNTEAFF. CDR3 nucleotides: TGTGCCGGCACTCATCGACAGCCTAGAAACACTGAAGCTTTCTTT.

This clonotype was counted only a few times. Mismatch with germline at one junction end may stem from a read error. The CDR3 reads CASSLESGVWGTQETQYF. In DNA, the CDR3 is TGTGCTAGCAGCTTAGAATCGGGGGTTTGGGGTACGCAAGAGACCCAGTACTTC. V is TRBV7-7 and J is TRBJ2-5; TRBD2 is a possible D gene (6 bases). Germline V gene sequence: CDR1 SSHAT, CDR2 FNYEAQ (reference sequence). The CDR3 runs to 18 residues.

The V call is TRBV5-6, the J call TRBJ1-1; no definite D call. Germline loops: CDR1 SGHDT, CDR2 YYEEEE. CDR3 length: 14 amino acids. Trimming pared 4 bases from V and 0 bases from J, leaving 10 bases between. DNA of the CDR3: TGTGCCAGCAGCCTGTTCGGAATGAACACTGAAGCTTTCTTT. Amino acids: CASSLFGMNTEAFF. Full variable domain (rest looked up from reference TRBV5-6 and TRBJ1-1): DAGVTQSPTHLIKTRGQQVTLRCSPKSGHDTVSWYQQALGQGPQFIFQYYEEEERQRGNFPDRFSGHQFPNYSSELNVNALLLGDSALYLCASSLFGMNTEAFFGQGTRLTVV.

The chain links TRBV20-1 to TRBJ2-7, with 7 bases matching TRBD1. From germline, CDR1 is DFQATT and CDR2 SNEGSKA (reference sequence). With 4 bases clipped from V and 0 bases from J, the junction kept 6 bases outside the gene matches. The CDR3 length is 14 residues. CDR3 amino acids: CSATKGASSYEQYF. CDR3 nucleotides: TGCAGTGCTACTAAGGGGGCAAGCTCCTACGAGCAGTACTTC.

Ten or more counts support this clonotype. The chain employs TRBV20-1 and TRBJ2-1; D gene ambiguous. Looked up from germline, CDR1 is DFQATT and CDR2 is SNEGSKA (reference sequence). The CDR3 is 13 amino acids. With 5 bases removed from V and 8 bases from J, the gap between germline ends came to 16 bases. This CDR3 is CSAAERLVDEQFF. The CDR3 DNA reads TGCAGTGCTGCCGAAAGACTCGTCGATGAGCAGTTCTTC.

With respect to this clonotype: Sequence at one end of the junction differs from germline and may be a read error. V is TRBV2 and J is TRBJ1-2; D may be TRBD1 (5 bases). Germline V CDR1 and CDR2: SNHLY, FYNNEI. The CDR3 has 13 residues. CDR3 loop: CASTVTARDPGVF. In DNA form, the CDR3 reads TGTGCCAGCACCGTAACAGCACGGGACCCTGGGGTTTTC.

In this sample, this clonotype turned up many times. The chain recombines TRBV10-1 with TRBJ1-1; 7 nucleotides line up with TRBD1. Germline CDR1 WNHNN, CDR2 SYGVQD (reference sequence). With 11 bases clipped from V and 4 bases from J, the junction kept 10 bases outside the gene matches. The CDR3 is made up of 13 amino acids. CDR3 in amino acids: CACQRQGGTEAFF. CDR3 DNA: TGCGCCTGTCAAAGACAGGGTGGCACTGAAGCTTTCTTT.

This clonotype was detected many times. The V call is TRBV20-1, the J call TRBJ2-1; D possibly uses TRBD1 or TRBD2 (5 bases each). CDR1 DFQATT and CDR2 SNEGSKA come from the germline V gene (reference sequence). V lost 3 bases and J lost 10, with 13 bases in between. CDR3 size: 12 residues. This CDR3 is CSAREPGREQFF. Here the CDR3 DNA reads TGCAGTGCTAGGGAACCGGGGCGGGAGCAGTTCTTC.

This clonotype was observed a few times. The chain uses TRBV3-1 and TRBJ2-3, with D possibly matching TRBD2 (6 bases). The CDR3 has 15 residues. V shed 2 bases and J shed 3 bases, with 12 bases lying between them. Germline V gene data show CDR1 as LGHDT and CDR2 as YNNKEL (reference sequence). CDR3: CASSQRAGGTDTQYF. For the CDR3, the DNA is TGTGCCAGCAGCCAAAGAGCGGGCGGGACAGATACGCAGTATTTT.